The 32 T cell receptor beta chains below come from one sample, sequenced in a study of T cells in Graves' hyperthyroidism and ophthalmopathy. TCR beta CDR3 regions were amplified from RNA transcripts. First-round RT-PCR targeting the TCR CDR3 was performed with the HTBI primer set. TCRdb called the multiplex PCR reads again in MiXCR, with one record for every CDR3 protein. Of hundreds of thousands of distinct CDR3 sequences listed, approximately 14% are singletons. The source material was blood. The receptors were gathered from a woman aged 40 to 55 with Graves' ophthalmopathy.

The chain is built from TRBV7-3 and TRBJ1-2; weak D call: TRBD1 (5 bases). CDR1 is SGHTA, CDR2 FQGTGA, per germline. The CDR3 is 13 residues long. Trimming pared 5 bases from V and 7 bases from J, leaving 14 bases between. The CDR3 DNA reads TGTGCCAGCAGCCAAGGGTGGGGGACTGGCTACACCTTC. It yields the protein CASSQGWGTGYTF. Full variable domain (rest looked up from reference TRBV7-3 and TRBJ1-2): GAGVSQTPSNKVTEKGKYVELRCDPISGHTALYWYRQSLGQGPEFLIYFQGTGAADDSGLPNDRFFAVRPEGSVSTLKIQRTERGDSAVYLCASSQGWGTGYTFGSGTRLTVV.

This clonotype was recorded a few times. This chain connects TRBV7-2 to TRBJ1-5, with no clear D. The V end lost 4 bases, the J end lost 4 bases, and 14 bases lay between the germline ends. Germline V gene lookup returns CDR1 SGHTA and CDR2 FQGNSA. The CDR3 sequence is 15 residues long. CDR3 protein: CASSSLFGGNQPQHF. In nucleotides, the CDR3 is TGTGCCAGCAGCTCCCTCTTTGGAGGGAATCAGCCCCAGCATTTT.

The genes are TRBV6-5 and TRBJ1-1; 10 nucleotides match TRBD1. V shed 0 bases, J shed 11 bases, and the junction held 9 bases outside the gene matches. This CDR3 has 15 amino acids. CDR1 is MNHEY and CDR2 is SVGAGI in the germline V gene. The CDR3 region is CASSYSRTGGTRAFF. CDR3 DNA: TGTGCCAGCAGTTACTCGAGGACAGGGGGAACGAGGGCTTTCTTT.

The table lists this clonotype with many counts. The chain has TRBV7-2 and TRBJ2-7; D call uncertain. This CDR3 has 15 amino acids. V dropped 0 bases and J dropped 0 bases, with 9 bases sitting between them. Germline V CDR1 and CDR2: SGHTA, FQGNSA. As DNA, the CDR3 is TGTGCCAGCAGCTTAGCGGGCAGGACCTCCTACGAGCAGTACTTC. Encoded protein: CASSLAGRTSYEQYF.

This clonotype was recorded many times. The V call is TRBV7-9, the J call TRBJ2-5; D not certain. Germline-derived CDR1 and CDR2 are SEHNR and FQNEAQ (reference sequence). This CDR3 spans 13 amino acids. The V and J ends lost 5 bases and 5 bases respectively, with 12 bases between them. CDR3 in amino acids: CASSPDGFETQYF. In DNA form, the CDR3 reads TGTGCCAGCAGCCCCGACGGGTTCGAGACCCAGTACTTC.

This clonotype was picked up many times. The chain recombines TRBV27 with TRBJ2-7; 9 bases align to TRBD1. With V trimmed by 5 bases and J by 3 bases, 8 bases remained unmatched. The CDR3 covers 15 residues. The V gene's germline CDR1 is MNHEY and CDR2 SMNVEV (reference sequence). CDR3 bases: TGTGCCAGCAGTGTTACAGGGGGCGCGGGCTACGAGCAGTACTTC. Its protein product is CASSVTGGAGYEQYF.

The chain joins TRBV2 to TRBJ2-5, with 8 bases aligning to TRBD1. Germline CDR1 and CDR2: SNHLY and FYNNEI. This CDR3 is 16 amino acids long. V gave up 2 bases and J gave up 5 bases; unmatched junction bases: 10. The CDR3 DNA sequence: TGTGCCAGCAGTGAAATTGGGCAGGGGGCTACGGAGACCCAGTACTTC. This sequence encodes CASSEIGQGATETQYF.

This chain connects TRBV6-5 to TRBJ2-7, with TRBD2 matching 7 bases. Germline V gene sequence: CDR1 MNHEY, CDR2 SVGAGI. Trimming at V came to 0 bases and at J to 4 bases, leaving 9 bases not matched to a gene. This CDR3 has 16 residues. This CDR3 is CASSYSESGKGYEQYF. The DNA of the CDR3 is TGTGCCAGCAGTTACTCCGAGAGCGGGAAGGGTTACGAGCAGTACTTC.

This clonotype showed up many times. The V and J genes are TRBV6-2 or TRBV6-3 and TRBJ1-5; D is possibly TRBD1 (6 bases). The CDR3 contains 15 residues. V lost 5 bases and J 6 bases, leaving 17 bases between the germline ends. Germline values: CDR1 MNHEY, CDR2 SVGEGT. The CDR3 protein is CASSTYREEIQPQHF. The CDR3, as DNA: TGTGCCAGCAGTACTTACAGGGAGGAAATTCAGCCCCAGCATTTT.

This clonotype was counted many times. The CDR3: CSAQVGQTNYGYTF. The CDR3 nucleotides are TGCAGTGCCCAAGTGGGACAGACTAACTATGGCTACACCTTC. The rearrangement joins TRBV20-1 to TRBJ1-2; TRBD1 matches 7 bases. Germline V lookup: CDR1 DFQATT, CDR2 SNEGSKA (reference sequence). The trim removed 6 bases at V and 0 bases at J, leaving 7 bases unmatched. The CDR3 covers 14 residues.

Many counts were recorded for this clonotype. The chain carries TRBV5-1 and TRBJ1-5; the D gene is possibly TRBD1 (6 bases). The CDR3 contains 17 residues. V lost 5 bases and J 2 bases, leaving 20 bases between the germline ends. Germline-derived CDR1 and CDR2 are SGHRS and YFSETQ. CDR3 sequence reads: CASRLRDTRRGNQPQHF. In nucleotides, the CDR3 is TGCGCCAGCAGGCTAAGGGACACACGACGGGGCAATCAGCCCCAGCATTTT.

There are many counts of this clonotype. The rearrangement links TRBV7-3 to TRBJ2-5, with unresolved D. With 1 base removed from V and 1 base from J, the gap between germline ends came to 4 bases. The CDR3 has 13 residues. Germline loops: CDR1 SGHTA, CDR2 FQGTGA. In DNA form, the CDR3 reads TGTGCCAGCAGCTTAAGGTTCCAAGAGACCCAGTACTTC. Encoded protein: CASSLRFQETQYF.

The chain combines TRBV27 with TRBJ1-5; the match to TRBD1 covers 10 bases. From germline, CDR1 is MNHEY and CDR2 SMNVEV (reference sequence). This CDR3 spans 15 amino acids. V gave up 4 bases and J gave up 7 bases; unmatched junction bases: 7. CDR3 residues: CASSSGTGVSQPQHF. The DNA of the CDR3 is TGTGCCAGCAGTTCCGGGACAGGGGTGTCCCAGCCCCAGCATTTT.

This clonotype was seen many times. The chain is built from TRBV6-5 and TRBJ1-5; 9 nucleotides match TRBD1. Trimming at V came to 4 bases and at J to 4 bases, leaving 11 bases not matched to a gene. The length of the CDR3 is 17 residues. CDR1 and CDR2 from the germline V gene are MNHEY and SVGAGI. As DNA, the CDR3 is TGTGCCAGCAGTTCCACCTTCCGGACAGGGGCTAATCAGCCCCAGCATTTT. Protein: CASSSTFRTGANQPQHF.

The sample holds many counts of this clonotype. The chain uses TRBV12-3 or TRBV12-4 and TRBJ2-7; D is unclear. V shed 3 bases and J shed 6 bases, with 12 bases lying between them. This CDR3 comprises 13 residues. In DNA form, the CDR3 reads TGTGCCAGCAGTTTCGGCTCCCTGGCCGAGCAGTACTTC. This gives the protein CASSFGSLAEQYF.

This clonotype was detected only a few times. The rearrangement links TRBV6-4 to TRBJ2-7; the D call may be TRBD1 or TRBD2 (5 bases each). The V and J ends lost 5 bases and 0 bases respectively, with 11 bases between them. The germline CDR1 and CDR2 sequences are MRHNA and SNTAGT. The CDR3 runs to 14 residues. The CDR3 spells CASSSTGTSYEQYF. CDR3 coding DNA: TGTGCCAGCAGTTCAACCGGGACCTCCTACGAGCAGTACTTC.

The chain recombines TRBV28 with TRBJ2-5, with 9 bases identical to TRBD2. V shed 3 bases and J 5 bases; nucleotides not matched to a gene: 4. Germline CDR1 MDHEN, CDR2 SYDVKM. CDR3 size: 14 residues. The CDR3 here is CASSFASGKETQYF. In DNA form, the CDR3 reads TGTGCCAGCAGTTTTGCTAGCGGGAAGGAGACCCAGTACTTC. The whole variable domain, remainder taken from reference TRBV28 and TRBJ2-5, is DVKVTQSSRYLVKRTGEKVFLECVQDMDHENMFWYRQDPGLGLRLIYFSYDVKMKEKGDIPEGYSVSREKKERFSLILESASTNQTSMYLCASSFASGKETQYFGPGTRLLVL.

This clonotype was counted ten times or more. The V call is TRBV27, the J call TRBJ1-5; the D is unclear. The CDR3 is 15 amino acids. The germline CDR1 and CDR2 sequences are MNHEY and SMNVEV (reference sequence). V lost 2 bases and J lost 3, with 11 bases in between. The DNA for the CDR3 is TGTGCCAGCAGTTTAGGCGCAAGGACCAATCAGCCCCAGCATTTT. Its translation: CASSLGARTNQPQHF.

As concerns this clonotype: The conserved phenylalanine or tryptophan is not found at the CDR3 terminus, so this likely reflects a read error. This chain joins TRBV6-1 and TRBJ1-3; TRBD1 might be the D (5 bases). Germline V gene data show CDR1 as MNHNS and CDR2 as SASEGT. This CDR3 comprises 15 residues. Trimming shortened V by 5 bases and J by 0 bases, and 11 bases separated the two germline ends. CDR3 protein: CASSPRDPSGNTIYS. The CDR3 region has the DNA TGTGCCAGCAGTCCCCGGGACCCCTCTGGAAACACCATATATTCT.

This clonotype was observed many times. Here the CDR3 DNA reads TGTGCCAGCCAGGGACAGGCCCTATACGAGCAGTACTTC. This encodes CASQGQALYEQYF. V is TRBV28 and J is TRBJ2-7, with 8 nucleotides matching TRBD1. V was pared by 8 bases and J by 4 bases, with 7 bases of the junction left unmatched. The CDR3 runs to 13 residues. CDR1 and CDR2 (germline): MDHEN, SYDVKM.

This clonotype was observed a handful of times. This sequence joins TRBV9 and TRBJ1-1; maybe TRBD1 (5 bases). CDR3 length: 17 amino acids. V was clipped by 5 bases and J by 4 bases, with 24 bases between them. Germline V gene lookup returns CDR1 SGDLS and CDR2 YYNGEE. The CDR3 DNA reads TGTGCCAGCAGTCACCCGAAGGGGAGGGCCGGAGGCACTGAAGCTTTCTTT. Protein sequence: CASSHPKGRAGGTEAFF.

The gene calls are TRBV30 and TRBJ2-2, with D possibly TRBD2 on 6 matching bases. Germline V gives CDR1 GTSNPN, CDR2 SVGIG (reference sequence). Trimming took 4 bases from V and 0 from J, leaving 9 bases between them. There are 14 residues in the CDR3. The CDR3 protein is CAWTGLTNTGELFF. The DNA of the CDR3 is TGTGCCTGGACGGGACTCACGAACACCGGGGAGCTGTTTTTT.

This clonotype occurred a few times. The CDR3 reads CASSSPGGQGPLHF. The CDR3, as DNA: TGTGCCAGCAGTTCCCCGGGCGGCCAGGGGCCCCTCCACTTT. J is TRBJ1-6 and V is TRBV12-3 or TRBV12-4; D might be TRBD1 (6 bases). Trimming took 4 bases from V and 13 from J, leaving 17 bases between them. The CDR3 is made up of 14 amino acids.

The rearrangement links TRBV7-9 to TRBJ2-4; no firm D call. This CDR3 has 17 amino acids. Germline V gene sequence: CDR1 SEHNR, CDR2 FQNEAQ (reference sequence). Deletions cut 1 base from V and 0 bases from J, with 13 bases between. The CDR3 DNA is TGTGCCAGCAGCTTAGACGGCATTCAACTAGCCAAAAACATTCAGTACTTC. Translating it yields CASSLDGIQLAKNIQYF.

This clonotype was observed at least ten times. The V call is TRBV24-1, the J call TRBJ2-6, with 8 bases matching TRBD1. Germline trimming cut 9 bases from V and 0 bases from J; bases unmatched to any gene: 12. From germline, CDR1 is KGHDR and CDR2 SFDVKD. The CDR3 is made up of 18 amino acids. CDR3 in amino acids: CATSTPGTGYSGANVLTF. The CDR3 nucleotides are TGTGCCACCTCTACCCCCGGGACAGGCTACTCTGGGGCCAACGTCCTGACTTTC.

This clonotype was seen ten or more times. A read error may account for a junction end that differs from germline. The V call is TRBV12-3 or TRBV12-4, the J call TRBJ2-2; 10 nucleotides agree with TRBD2. The CDR3 loop spans 17 amino acids. Written as DNA, the CDR3 is TGTGCCAGCAGCAATCTAGCGGGAGTAGGAGGGACCGGGGGGCTGTTTTTT. Protein product: CASSNLAGVGGTGGLFF.

This clonotype was observed a handful of times. This sequence joins TRBV2 and TRBJ2-5; 12 bases are shared with TRBD1. Germline-derived CDR1 and CDR2 are SNHLY and FYNNEI. The CDR3 has 14 amino acids. After removal of 5 bases from V and 13 bases from J, the junction contained 11 bases not matched to a gene. CDR3: CASSPTGTGGFRYF. The CDR3 DNA sequence: TGTGCCAGCAGTCCTACCGGGACAGGGGGCTTTAGGTACTTC.

This clonotype was observed many times. V and J are TRBV19 and TRBJ2-7; TRBD1 agrees at 9 bases. V lost 2 bases and J lost 0; bases outside the gene matches: 2. This CDR3 comprises 15 residues. CDR1 LNHDA and CDR2 SQIVND come from the germline V gene (reference sequence). The CDR3 DNA sequence: TGTGCCAGTAGTATAAGGGACAGGGCCTCCTACGAGCAGTACTTC. Translating gives CASSIRDRASYEQYF. The entire variable domain, with the rest obtained from reference TRBV19 and TRBJ2-7, is as follows: DGGITQSPKYLFRKEGQNVTLSCEQNLNHDAMYWYRQDPGQGLRLIYYSQIVNDFQKGDIAEGYSVSREKKESFPLTVTSAQKNPTAFYLCASSIRDRASYEQYFGPGTRLTVT.

In its sample, this clonotype was seen many times. The chain is built from TRBV6-2 or TRBV6-3 and TRBJ2-7; 9 bases fit TRBD2. The CDR3 sequence is 15 residues long. Germline V gene lookup returns CDR1 MNHEY and CDR2 SVGEGT. Trimming at V came to 6 bases and at J to 4 bases, leaving 10 bases not matched to a gene. The CDR3 DNA reads as TGTGCCAGCAGCTTTAGCGGGAGCGCTATATACGAGCAGTACTTC. This gives the protein CASSFSGSAIYEQYF.

This clonotype was seen repeatedly, ten times or more. The J gene is TRBJ1-3, the V gene TRBV6-1; D may be TRBD1 (5 bases). Germline CDR1 reads MNHNS; CDR2 reads SASEGT. The CDR3 extends over 14 amino acids. V lost 6 bases to trimming and J lost 4 bases, with 13 bases between them. The DNA for the CDR3 is TGTGCCAGCAGCCACGTGGGGGTGGGAAACACCATATATTTT. Protein sequence: CASSHVGVGNTIYF.

The table lists this clonotype with many counts. The V gene is TRBV28, the J gene TRBJ2-7, with 8 nucleotides matching TRBD1. V lost 5 bases, J lost 3 bases, and 6 bases stayed unmatched. Per the germline V gene, CDR1 is MDHEN and CDR2 is SYDVKM. The CDR3 consists of 14 residues. The CDR3 spells CASSDRGLIYEQYF. For the CDR3, the DNA is TGTGCCAGCAGTGACAGGGGACTCATCTACGAGCAGTACTTC. The full variable domain, its missing parts supplied by reference TRBV28 and TRBJ2-7, is DVKVTQSSRYLVKRTGEKVFLECVQDMDHENMFWYRQDPGLGLRLIYFSYDVKMKEKGDIPEGYSVSREKKERFSLILESASTNQTSMYLCASSDRGLIYEQYFGPGTRLTVT.

This clonotype was detected many times. The V call is TRBV19, the J call TRBJ1-1; 9 bases fit TRBD1. In germline, CDR1 is LNHDA, CDR2 SQIVND (reference sequence). The trim removed 7 bases at V and 4 bases at J, leaving 7 bases unmatched. This CDR3 is 14 amino acids long. The CDR3 bases are TGTGCCAGTATTCTACAGGGGGCAGGCACTGAAGCTTTCTTT. Translation: CASILQGAGTEAFF. Drawing the rest from reference TRBV19 and TRBJ1-1, the complete variable domain is DGGITQSPKYLFRKEGQNVTLSCEQNLNHDAMYWYRQDPGQGLRLIYYSQIVNDFQKGDIAEGYSVSREKKESFPLTVTSAQKNPTAFYLCASILQGAGTEAFFGQGTRLTVV.